This T cell receptor beta chain is drawn from a study of cytomegalovirus exposure and HLA in healthy donors. Germline assignment: CDR1 LGHNA and CDR2 YSLEER. Trimming stripped 1 base from V and 0 bases from J, with 10 bases between. The CDR3 totals 16 residues. About this clone itself: Its cognate antigen is unknown.

Primers for the PCR totalled 60 Vbeta and 13 Jbeta. Here immunoSEQ multiplex PCR was the method, and the copy in TCRdb shows in-frame clones only, minus some. Altogether 95,000 or so clones are present, around 81% being singletons, with the ten largest covering approximately 4%. Broader study findings: Researchers reported in a later analysis that a missense DCLRE1C variant was tied to TCR beta V- and J-gene trimming. The study recorded 160 or so TCR beta chains that were cytomegalovirus-associated.

Sequencing was performed on PBMCs. The rearrangement uses TRBV4-3 and TRBJ2-1; weak D call: TRBD2 (6 bases). The TCR sequence derives from a woman in her 70s in good health and CMV-seropositive. The CDR3, as DNA: TGCGCCAGCAGCCAAGTTCGGGGGAGCTCCTACAATGAGCAGTTCTTC. This gives the protein CASSQVRGSSYNEQFF.